This T cell receptor (beta chain) was identified during a study of blood T cell repertoires in COVID-19. Study summary: In each case, the material was cDNA or gDNA derived from T cells, B-cell-depleted T cells, or PBMCs.

CDR1 and CDR2 from the germline V gene are KGHDR and SFDVKD. CDR3 length equals 16 residues. As to this clone: One end of the junction does not line up with germline, which may come from a read error.

Enrolled through a virtual design, the participants were between roughly 18 and 95 years of age and came from some 26 US areas. Cohorts were based on clinical histories the participants reported. Cohort 3 recovered donors had two negative PCRs, clearance, or symptom resolution. The method was immunoSEQ multiplex PCR; TCRdb's version includes in-frame clones alone and lacks a portion of them. The profile shows hundreds of thousands of clones, about nine tenths of them singletons. The origin of this receptor is a man in his sixties who had recovered from COVID-19. Sequenced input: PBMCs or T cells enriched from blood (not recorded which). The chain recombines TRBV24-1 with TRBJ2-2; 8 bases map to TRBD1. The CDR3 loop reads CATSHFQGAGGRELFF. CDR3 coding DNA: TGTGCCACCAGTCATTTCCAGGGGGCCGGCGGCCGGGAGCTGTTTTTT.